The source of this T cell receptor beta chain is a study of shared clonotypes between healthy human individuals. Study-level information: With ages of 18 to 49, the donors were a couple of women and a few men. General study results and limits: Among the subsets, naive ones generally showed larger estimated richness than memory ones. Non-shared clonotypes displayed generation probabilities falling below those of clonotypes present in all four donors.

Germline V gives CDR1 GTSNPN, CDR2 SVGIG (reference sequence). The CDR3 sequence is 17 residues long. Trimming left V 2 bases short and J 0 bases short, with 16 bases between. To note about this clone: The antigen is not known.

The method was immunoSEQ multiplex PCR; TCRdb's version includes in-frame clones alone and lacks a portion of them. The table shows about 1 million clones, with 65% to 80% occurring only once. This chain links TRBV30 with TRBJ1-4; D is perhaps TRBD1 (5 bases). The sequenced sample consisted of memory CD4+ T cells sorted from blood. Documented subset: CD45RA-negative fraction. The receptor comes from a man in his late teens or twenties in good health. CDR3 sequence: CAWSPIPGTSTNEKLFF. The DNA for the CDR3 is TGTGCCTGGAGTCCAATACCCGGGACTTCAACTAATGAAAAACTGTTTTTT. The full variable domain, in which reference TRBV30 and TRBJ1-4 provide the parts outside the CDR3, is SQTIHQWPATLVQPVGSPLSLECTVEGTSNPNLYWYRQAAGRGLQLLFYSVGIGQISSEVPQNLSASRPQDRQFILSSKKLLLSDSGFYLCAWSPIPGTSTNEKLFFGSGTQLSVL.